The clone carrying this TCR beta chain came up many times. Its antigen is not identified. Axillary draining lymph nodes of breast cancer patients supplied the node samples. Via MiXCR, TCRdb re-called the multiplex PCR reads, giving one row per CDR3 protein. The sample lists tens of thousands of distinct CDR3 sequences, approximately 29% seen once, with 8.1% in the top ten. The sample is drawn from a study of breast tumors, draining lymph nodes, adjacent tissues. Overall study findings and caveats: Tumor repertoires ranked between lymph nodes and nontumor tissue in diversity, with V and J gene preferences. Data only fit, rather than demonstrated, lymph node origin of most tumor T cells. Findings are consistent with lymph node origin and intratumoral expansion of most tumor T cells. Luminal-like breast cancer showed significantly higher tumor–nontumor repertoire similarity than basal-like.

V was pared by 0 bases and J by 0 bases, with 11 bases between. The CDR3 is 16 residues long. Germline CDR1 is SGHTS and CDR2 is YDEGEE. The material sequenced was axillary lymph node tissue. The clonotype comes from a female donor with breast cancer. Some clones in this sample may be carry-over from other donors' samples. This sequence joins TRBV5-8 and TRBJ2-3, with no clear D. The CDR3 sequence is CASSLGPGGSTDTQYF. The CDR3 coding sequence is TGTGCCAGCAGCTTGGGGCCTGGCGGTAGCACAGATACGCAGTATTTT.